This TCR beta chain was sequenced for a study of response to subunit inactivated influenza vaccine. Findings and caveats of the study: Authors suggested that a seasonal influenza vaccination recruits few new T cells each time.

The CDR3 is 15 residues long. Germline V CDR1 and CDR2: SGHNT, YYREEE (reference sequence). V gave up 1 base and J gave up 5 bases; unmatched junction bases: 9. MiXCR was run by TCRdb on the RT-PCR reads, yielding one entry per CDR3 protein. The table lists hundreds of thousands of distinct CDR3 sequences, about 20% of them singletons, with 10% in the top ten. For this clonotype: Its antigen is as yet unknown.

The sequence derives from a man between 50 and 70 years old who received an inactivated influenza vaccine. The chain couples TRBV5-4 to TRBJ2-7; TRBD1 agrees at 7 bases. Specimen: PBMCs from blood, collected less than 22 months after vaccination. The DNA for the CDR3 is TGTGCCAGCAGCTTGATTGGTGACAGGGACCACGAGCAGTACTTC. Protein: CASSLIGDRDHEQYF.